These T cell receptor beta chains were read from a single sample in a study of OX40 agonist ivuxolimab in advanced cancers. Here immunoSEQ multiplex PCR was the method, and the copy in TCRdb shows in-frame clones only, minus some. The sample includes some 130,000 clones, just over 90% of them seen just once. The source was CD4+ or CD8+ T cells sorted from blood, collected in a trial of the OX40 agonist ivuxolimab. The origin of the receptors is an adult with an advanced solid tumor such as melanoma, head and neck, liver or kidney cancer. CDR3s include the opening cysteine and the closing phenylalanine or tryptophan. D genes are given only for firm matches. Clone size is stated in some rows and not others, as once, few, many or a class when expanded.

D,V,J,size,CDR3,DNA
TRBD2,TRBV7-7,TRBJ2-5,-,CASSLREGHQETQYF,TGTGCTAGCAGCCTGCGGGAGGGGCATCAAGAGACCCAGTACTTC
-,TRBV18,TRBJ2-7,-,CASSPPGQPYEQYF,TGTGCCAGCTCACCCCCCGGACAACCTTACGAGCAGTACTTC
TRBD1,TRBV18,TRBJ2-7,-,CASSFSGTGSPYEQYF,TGTGCCAGCTCATTTTCCGGGACAGGGTCGCCCTACGAGCAGTACTTC
TRBD1,TRBV18,TRBJ1-2,-,CASSPIQGNYGYTF,TGTGCCAGCTCACCCATACAGGGGAACTATGGCTACACCTTC
-,TRBV14,TRBJ1-2,-,CASSPGDGFSYGYTF,TGTGCCAGCAGCCCGGGGGACGGATTTTCCTATGGCTACACCTTC
-,TRBV5-1,TRBJ1-1,-,CASSYDGMNTEAFF,TGCGCCAGCAGCTACGACGGGATGAACACTGAAGCTTTCTTT
TRBD1,TRBV6-1,TRBJ2-2,-,CASSDRDRQYGELFF,TGTGCCAGCAGTGATAGGGACAGACAATACGGGGAGCTGTTTTTT
-,TRBV19,TRBJ2-3,-,CASSGTPQKPQYF,TGTGCCAGTAGTGGGACCCCTCAGAAGCCGCAGTATTTT
-,TRBV7-8,TRBJ2-2,-,CASSQQGHAGELFF,TGTGCCAGCAGCCAACAGGGTCATGCCGGGGAGCTGTTTTTT
TRBD2,TRBV29-1,TRBJ2-3,-,CSVREGIHIDTQYF,TGCAGCGTACGGGAGGGTATTCATATAGATACGCAGTATTTT
-,TRBV7-3,TRBJ2-3,-,CASSLGRQDTQYF,TGTGCCAGCAGCTTAGGGAGGCAAGATACGCAGTATTTT
-,TRBV9,TRBJ2-1,-,CASSPPLAGSYNEQFF,TGTGCCAGCAGTCCCCCCCTGGCTGGCTCCTACAATGAGCAGTTCTTC
-,TRBV6-6,TRBJ2-6,-,CASSRSSGANVLTF,TGTGCCAGCTCGCGGAGTTCTGGGGCCAACGTCCTGACTTTC
TRBD2,TRBV5-1,TRBJ2-2,-,CASSLATSGTGELFF,TGCGCCAGCAGCTTGGCTACTAGCGGGACCGGGGAGCTGTTTTTT
TRBD1,TRBV28,TRBJ2-5,-,CASSSTGGGETQYF,TGTGCCAGCAGTTCGACAGGGGGAGGGGAGACCCAGTACTTC
TRBD2,TRBV7-2,TRBJ2-2,-,CASSMGLAATGELFF,TGTGCCAGCAGCATGGGACTAGCGGCTACCGGGGAGCTGTTTTTT
TRBD2,TRBV4-2,TRBJ2-7,-,CASSVGLAGGSEQYF,TGTGCCAGCAGCGTCGGACTAGCGGGAGGATCCGAGCAGTACTTC
TRBD1,TRBV5-8,TRBJ1-4,-,CASSSDRGYEKLFF,TGTGCCAGCAGCTCGGACAGGGGATACGAAAAACTGTTTTTT
-,TRBV2,TRBJ2-7,-,CASADLYEQYF,TGTGCCAGCGCAGATCTCTACGAGCAGTACTTC
-,TRBV10-1,TRBJ2-1,-,CASSVTWNNEQFF,TGCGCCAGCAGTGTGACTTGGAACAATGAGCAGTTCTTC
-,TRBV30,TRBJ1-5,few,CAWSGQYQPQHF,TGTGCCTGGAGTGGACAGTATCAGCCCCAGCATTTT
TRBD1,TRBV4-2,TRBJ1-4,-,CASSQSPLPGGTNKLFF,TGTGCCAGCAGCCAATCCCCCTTGCCAGGGGGCACCAATAAACTGTTTTTT
TRBD1,TRBV6-5,TRBJ1-1,-,CASRPGQVNTEAFF,TGTGCCAGCAGGCCGGGACAGGTGAACACTGAAGCTTTCTTT
-,TRBV19,TRBJ1-1,-,CASSTTGNTEAFF,TGTGCCAGTAGTACCACAGGGAACACTGAAGCTTTCTTT
TRBD1,TRBV9,TRBJ2-4,-,CASSGGQGVNIQYF,TGTGCCAGCAGCGGGGGACAGGGGGTGAACATTCAGTACTTC
TRBD1,TRBV9,TRBJ2-1,-,CASSVRQGASDEQFF,TGTGCCAGCAGCGTACGACAGGGGGCTAGCGATGAGCAGTTCTTC
TRBD1,TRBV7-2,TRBJ1-2,-,CASSLGQGGRGYTF,TGTGCCAGCAGCTTAGGGCAGGGGGGACGTGGCTACACCTTC
TRBD2,TRBV27,TRBJ2-1,-,CASSSRTRYNEQFF,TGTGCCAGCAGTTCCCGGACTAGGTACAATGAGCAGTTCTTC
-,TRBV5-4,TRBJ1-4,-,CASSTGGVRDYEKLFF,TGTGCCAGCAGCACCGGTGGGGTTCGGGATTATGAAAAACTGTTTTTT
-,TRBV19,TRBJ1-2,-,CASSIGPSGAYGYTF,TGTGCCAGTAGTATTGGCCCTTCTGGGGCCTATGGCTACACCTTC
-,TRBV28,TRBJ1-5,once,CASSPGRTSNQPQHF,TGTGCCAGCAGTCCGGGACGGACGAGCAATCAGCCCCAGCATTTT
TRBD2,TRBV5-1,TRBJ2-1,once,CASSWASGTSGGYNEQFF,TGCGCCAGCAGCTGGGCGTCCGGGACTAGCGGGGGTTACAATGAGCAGTTCTTC
-,TRBV5-4,TRBJ1-5,-,CASSSGVGNQPQHF,TGTGCCAGCAGCTCAGGGGTCGGCAATCAGCCCCAGCATTTT
TRBD2,TRBV6-6,TRBJ2-7,few,CASTSGRAREQYF,TGTGCCAGCACCAGCGGGAGGGCGAGAGAGCAGTACTTC
TRBD1,TRBV27,TRBJ2-7,-,CASSLWDSSYEQYF,TGTGCCAGCAGTTTATGGGACAGTTCCTACGAGCAGTACTTC
TRBD1,TRBV27,TRBJ1-2,-,CASSFKGQSVYGYTF,TGTGCCAGCAGTTTCAAGGGACAGTCAGTCTATGGCTACACCTTC
-,TRBV7-3,TRBJ1-5,-,CASSLLSQPQHF,TGTGCCAGCAGCTTATTGTCCCAGCCCCAGCATTTT
TRBD1,TRBV18,TRBJ1-1,-,CASSSGQYTAFF,TGTGCCAGCTCATCGGGACAGTATACAGCTTTCTTT
-,TRBV18,TRBJ2-2,-,CASSLGFTGELFF,TGTGCCAGCTCCCTCGGGTTCACCGGGGAGCTGTTTTTT
-,TRBV25-1,TRBJ1-3,-,CASSARVSGNTIYF,TGTGCCAGCAGTGCCAGAGTCTCTGGAAACACCATATATTTT
-,TRBV18,TRBJ2-5,-,CASSPPTVETQYF,TGTGCCAGCTCACCACCGACGGTAGAGACCCAGTACTTC
-,TRBV10-3,TRBJ1-5,-,CAISEGGMGNQPQHF,TGTGCCATCAGTGAAGGGGGGATGGGGAATCAGCCCCAGCATTTT
TRBD1,TRBV9,TRBJ2-1,-,CASSPMPLDRGNEQFF,TGTGCCAGCAGCCCGATGCCCCTGGACAGGGGGAATGAGCAGTTCTTC
-,TRBV28,TRBJ1-3,-,CASTPGYRGGGNTIYF,TGTGCCAGCACCCCAGGGTATAGGGGAGGAGGAAACACCATATATTTT
-,TRBV9,TRBJ1-5,many,CASSVGPEADQPQHF,TGTGCCAGCAGCGTAGGTCCCGAGGCCGATCAGCCCCAGCATTTT
-,TRBV9,TRBJ2-7,-,CASSVAGGWGEQYF,TGTGCCAGCAGCGTAGCCGGGGGCTGGGGCGAGCAGTACTTC
TRBD1,TRBV4-3,TRBJ2-2,-,CASSRTGNAFSGELFF,TGCGCCAGCAGCCGGACAGGAAACGCTTTCTCTGGGGAGCTGTTTTTT
TRBD1,TRBV5-8,TRBJ2-7,-,CASSLTGVQEQYF,TGTGCCAGCAGTCTCACAGGGGTCCAAGAGCAGTACTTC